This T cell receptor delta chain was found in a study of Vδ1+ human thymocytes. Details on this clone: Its target is unknown.

RNA was extracted from the cells and then reverse transcribed. CDR3 amplicons came from multiplex PCR with pooled V-gene forward and constant-region reverse primers. TCRdb reran clone calling via CATT on the multiplex PCR reads. The data hold approximately 58,000 delta-chain clones, with over 12% observed a single time. The CDR3 is 21 amino acids. Trimming removed 1 base at V and 0 bases at J, with 27 bases between. Looked up from germline, CDR1 is TSWWSYY and CDR2 is QGS. Study conclusions and caveats: Unlike peripheral blood Vdelta1+ controls, thymic delta-chain sequences included about 20% Vdelta2 and few Vdelta3. Many TRG clonotypes were shared between donors; TRD repertoires were essentially private. In the thymus, TRG and TRD repertoires looked highly polyclonal with Gaussian CDR3 lengths.

The TCR originated in a girl less than two years old who had congenital heart surgery. V gene TRDV1 combines with J gene TRDJ1; TRDD3 is a possible D gene (5 bases). Material for sequencing was Vdelta1+ gamma-delta thymocytes from the thymus. Specified subset: FACS-sorted CD3+ TCRalphabeta- TCRVdelta1+ TCRVdelta2- thymocytes. The CDR3 DNA is TGTGCTCTTGGGGAACGGGCCTGCCTGAAGGAGGGGAACTGTCACACCGATAAACTCATCTTT. Translation: CALGERACLKEGNCHTDKLIF.